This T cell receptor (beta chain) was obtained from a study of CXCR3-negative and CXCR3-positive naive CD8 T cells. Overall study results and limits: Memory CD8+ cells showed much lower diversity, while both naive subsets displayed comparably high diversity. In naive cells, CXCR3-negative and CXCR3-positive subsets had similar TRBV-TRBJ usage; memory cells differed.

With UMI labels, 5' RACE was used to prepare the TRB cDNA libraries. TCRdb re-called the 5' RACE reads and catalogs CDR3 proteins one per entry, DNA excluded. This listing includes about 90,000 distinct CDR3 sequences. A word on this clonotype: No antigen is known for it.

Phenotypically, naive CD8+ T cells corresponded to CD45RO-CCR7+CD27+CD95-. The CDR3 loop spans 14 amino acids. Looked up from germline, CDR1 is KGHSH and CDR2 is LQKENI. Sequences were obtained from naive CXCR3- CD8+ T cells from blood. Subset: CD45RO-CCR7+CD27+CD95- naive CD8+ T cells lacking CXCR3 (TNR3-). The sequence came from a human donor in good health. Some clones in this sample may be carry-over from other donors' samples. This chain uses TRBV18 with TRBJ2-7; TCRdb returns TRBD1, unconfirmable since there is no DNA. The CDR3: CASSSSDTYYEQYF.